There are a few counts of the clone carrying this TCR beta chain. At one of its ends the junction is not consistent with the germline gene, which may arise from a read error. Sequencing libraries for TCR beta were prepared with iRepertoire HTBI primers and Arm-PCR of CDR3 regions. TCRdb reprocessed the multiplex PCR reads via MiXCR and lists one record per CDR3 protein. This sample carries about 500,000 distinct CDR3 sequences, around 12% of them seen once, and the ten largest clones take almost 9%. Documented time point: newly diagnosed GD, antithyroid drugs for less than 3 months. From RNA extracted from PBMCs, the TCR library was made. The source of the sample is a study of regulatory T cells in long-lasting Graves disease. Germline CDR1 reads MRHNA; CDR2 reads SNTAGT. The CDR3 has 15 residues. These data are also associated with another study on T cells in Graves' hyperthyroidism and ophthalmopathy.

The starting material was peripheral blood mononuclear cells (PBMCs), obtained at new diagnosis, from a patient treated with antithyroid drugs. This clonotype was sampled from a woman aged 25 to 45 with Graves disease. The chain joins TRBV6-4 to TRBJ1-2; 8 bases line up with TRBD1. This chain's CDR3 is CASSYSGQGARGYTF. The DNA for the CDR3 is TGTGCCAGCAGTTACTCGGGCCAGGGGGCGCGAGGCTACACCTTC.